This T cell receptor beta chain is from a study of monozygotic twins with inflammatory bowel disease. Whole-study findings and limits: Researchers reported no repertoire similarity difference between concordant and discordant twins, possibly from limited power.

Researchers ran eight separate cDNA reactions for each sample. For each CDR3 protein, TCRdb gives one entry from its re-call of the 5' RACE reads, without DNA. This sample's clone table lists roughly 140,000 distinct CDR3 sequences. This CDR3 comprises 16 residues. Germline CDR1 reads KGHSH; CDR2 reads LQKENI. Remarks on this clonotype: What it binds is unknown.

Sequenced sample: blood. V gene TRBV18 combines with J gene TRBJ2-1; TCRdb lists TRBD1, though no DNA is available to test this call. This clonotype was obtained from a human donor with ulcerative colitis or Crohn's disease, or a healthy co-twin of an affected twin (not recorded which). CDR3: CASSPYAGVPYNEQFF.